The following is a T cell receptor (beta chain) sequence with its context. Trimming removed 2 bases from V and 0 bases from J, with 11 bases in between. This CDR3 contains 16 residues. Per the germline V gene, CDR1 is KGHSY and CDR2 is FQNENV. This specimen comes from a study of blood T cell repertoires in COVID-19. About the research overall: Acute and convalescent COVID-19 samples came from the United States, Italy and Spain. Sample material is recorded as cDNA or gDNA derived from T cells, B-cell-depleted T cells, or PBMCs.

Original analysis: Quantification of nucleated cells was approximated via reference gene primer amplification. Libraries were prepared by immunoSEQ multiplex PCR; TCRdb keeps only in-frame clonotypes and omits some of them. The D gene and trimming were derived from the DNA, and the V and J assignments and clone size from that table. The sample shows about 140,000 clones, over 75% of them seen only once. This sequence joins TRBV16 and TRBJ1-3; no definite D call. The sample comprised peripheral blood. The TCR comes from a human donor in a cohort sampled during active COVID-19. The CDR3 is CASSQGDITSGNTIYF. The CDR3 DNA follows: TGTGCCAGCAGCCAAGGCGACATAACCTCTGGAAACACCATATATTTT.